These 12 T cell receptor beta chains were all obtained from the same sample, sequenced in a study of blood T cell repertoires in COVID-19 (TCRdb year 2020). Libraries were built with the immunoSEQ multiplex PCR assay. As stored in TCRdb, this immuneACCESS dataset retains in-frame rearrangements with V and J assigned. A fraction of the clones does not appear; measured against another copy, unresolved V genes explain less than half of the discrepancy, and the remainder lacks a known reason. The sample profile shows around 290,000 clones; 86% of them were found once. Together, the top ten hold approximately 2.5% of the sample. Sequenced sample: PBMCs or T cells enriched from blood (not recorded which). Receptors originate from a woman in her late teens or twenties who had recovered from COVID-19.

The chain uses TRBV1 and TRBJ1-2. TRBV1 is termed a pseudogene. This CDR3 has 17 amino acids. The CDR3 region is CTSSPAGSLAASGGYTF. The CDR3 nucleotides read TGCACCAGCAGCCCTGCCGGGTCACTGGCCGCGTCGGGAGGCTACACCTTC.

J is TRBJ2-7 and V is TRBV11-2, with TRBD1 matching 8 bases. Germline V lookup: CDR1 SGHAT, CDR2 FQNNGV. V lost 3 bases to trimming and J lost 3 bases; unmatched junction nucleotides: 4. CDR3 size: 14 residues. The CDR3 here is CASSFQGAYYEQYF. The CDR3 nucleotides are TGTGCCAGCAGCTTTCAGGGGGCTTACTACGAGCAGTACTTC.

This chain connects TRBV9 to TRBJ2-3, with D perhaps matching TRBD2 (5 bases). CDR3 size: 13 residues. V dropped 4 bases and J dropped 6 bases, with 12 bases sitting between them. Germline V lookup: CDR1 SGDLS, CDR2 YYNGEE. The CDR3 DNA is TGTGCCAGCAGCTCCCCGGGGTGGGATACGCAGTATTTT. Translation gives CASSSPGWDTQYF.

The rearrangement joins TRBV9 to TRBJ1-4; 8 nucleotides align to TRBD1. The length of the CDR3 is 15 residues. CDR1 and CDR2 from the germline V gene are SGDLS and YYNGEE. V lost 0 bases and J lost 8; bases outside the gene matches: 6. CDR3 bases: TGTGCCAGCAGCGTAGGGGACAGGAGAAGCGAAAAACTGTTTTTT. Its translation: CASSVGDRRSEKLFF.

In its sample, this clone was seen once. This chain uses TRBV5-1 with TRBJ2-5; 7 nucleotides agree with TRBD2. CDR3 length: 16 amino acids. V lost 4 bases, J lost 3 bases, and 12 bases stayed unmatched. Germline CDR1 reads SGHRS; CDR2 reads YFSETQ. This CDR3 is CASSPRLARAKETQYF. The CDR3 DNA reads as TGCGCCAGCAGCCCCCGACTAGCAAGGGCAAAAGAGACCCAGTACTTC.

V is TRBV7-9 and J is TRBJ2-1, with a weak D call TRBD2 (5 bases). In germline, CDR1 is SEHNR, CDR2 FQNEAQ (reference sequence). Deletions cut 2 bases from V and 7 bases from J, with 12 bases between. The CDR3 runs 14 residues. CDR3 DNA sequence: TGTGCCAGCAGCTTACCTGCCGGGATGAATGAGCAGTTCTTC. This codes for CASSLPAGMNEQFF.

V and J are TRBV5-1 and TRBJ2-7; no clear D. The CDR3 is 15 amino acids. V lost 0 bases and J 2 bases, leaving 12 bases between the germline ends. Germline V gene lookup returns CDR1 SGHRS and CDR2 YFSETQ. The CDR3 nucleotides are TGCGCCAGCAGCTTGGTGGCAGGATCAACCTACGAGCAGTACTTC. As protein: CASSLVAGSTYEQYF. Full variable domain (missing parts from reference TRBV5-1 and TRBJ2-7): KAGVTQTPRYLIKTRGQQVTLSCSPISGHRSVSWYQQTPGQGLQFLFEYFSETQRNKGNFPGRFSGRQFSNSRSEMNVSTLELGDSALYLCASSLVAGSTYEQYFGPGTRLTVT.

This clone was counted between two and nine times. This chain connects TRBV11-2 to TRBJ2-5; 10 nucleotides align to TRBD2. V trimming: 5 bases; J trimming: 4 bases; junction bases outside the gene matches: 10. This CDR3 contains 16 residues. Germline values: CDR1 SGHAT, CDR2 FQNNGV. CDR3 DNA sequence: TGTGCCAGCAGCCAGAGACGGGCTAGCGGGAGAGAGACCCAGTACTTC. Its translation: CASSQRRASGRETQYF.

This chain uses TRBV19 with TRBJ1-6; 7 nucleotides line up with TRBD1. CDR1 LNHDA and CDR2 SQIVND come from the germline V gene (reference sequence). Unmatched junction bases numbered 7, after V lost 5 bases and J lost 9 bases. The CDR3 covers 14 residues. The CDR3 region has the DNA TGTGCCAGTAGTGCGACAGGGATGGGTTCACCCCTCCACTTT. This encodes CASSATGMGSPLHF.

The rearrangement joins TRBV2 to TRBJ2-7; 7 positions match TRBD1. The CDR3 contains 14 residues. The V and J ends lost 4 bases and 6 bases, in that order; junction bases with no gene match: 9. Germline V lookup: CDR1 SNHLY, CDR2 FYNNEI. CDR3 residues: CASSVWTGVVEQYF. CDR3 coding DNA: TGTGCCAGCAGTGTCTGGACAGGTGTTGTCGAGCAGTACTTC.

The rearrangement links TRBV28 to TRBJ2-7; TRBD2 matches 7 bases. Germline loops: CDR1 MDHEN, CDR2 SYDVKM. The CDR3 is 15 residues long. V lost 7 bases, J lost 8 bases, and 17 bases stayed unmatched. CDR3 nucleotides: TGTGCCAGCACCCAAGGGACCATCCGGGGAGGGAAGCAGTACTTC. Protein product: CASTQGTIRGGKQYF.

The chain is built from TRBV3-1 (or the pseudogene TRBV3-2) and TRBJ1-5; TRBD1 aligns across 12 bases. With V trimmed by 3 bases and J by 6 bases, 3 bases remained unmatched. The V gene's germline CDR1 is LGHDT and CDR2 YNNKEL (reference sequence). The CDR3 spans 15 residues. CDR3 loop: CASSQEGQGAQPQHF. The CDR3 DNA is TGTGCCAGCAGCCAGGAGGGACAGGGGGCTCAGCCCCAGCATTTT.